What follows are 14 T cell receptor beta chains derived from one specimen sequenced in a study of T-cell memory formation after mild COVID-19. Using its own MiXCR run on the 5' RACE reads, TCRdb lists one record per CDR3 protein. The sample includes about 110,000 distinct CDR3 sequences, 9.5% to 15% of them seen just once. Material: PBMCs or a T cell subset sorted from them (not recorded which). These receptors all stem from an adult woman who had mild COVID-19 (a few samples of this study predate the infection). Cell type and time point are not known.

The V call is TRBV2, the J call TRBJ2-7; TRBD2 might be the D (5 bases). Trimming took off 3 bases at V and 2 bases at J, with 8 bases between the two ends. The CDR3 is made up of 13 amino acids. Germline CDR1 and CDR2: SNHLY and FYNNEI. The CDR3 DNA reads as TGTGCCAGCAGTGATTGGGAGCCCTACGAGCAGTACTTC. Its translation is CASSDWEPYEQYF.

This clonotype was observed a handful of times. The V and J genes are TRBV4-2 and TRBJ2-5; D is possibly TRBD1 (5 bases). From germline, CDR1 is LGHNA and CDR2 YNFKEQ. The CDR3 is made up of 15 amino acids. Trimming shortened V by 0 bases and J by 3 bases, and 11 bases separated the two germline ends. Here the CDR3 DNA reads TGTGCCAGCAGCCAAGAGGGGCCCGCTAAAGAGACCCAGTACTTC. This sequence encodes CASSQEGPAKETQYF.

The table lists this clonotype with many counts. The CDR3 loop is CASERGSSYNEQFF. For the CDR3, the DNA is TGTGCCAGTGAGAGGGGGAGCTCCTACAATGAGCAGTTCTTC. The chain recombines TRBV19 with TRBJ2-1, with D maybe TRBD1 (6 bases). The germline V gene encodes CDR1 LNHDA and CDR2 SQIVND (reference sequence). Trimming pared 8 bases from V and 0 bases from J, leaving 11 bases between. There are 14 residues in the CDR3.

The chain has TRBV19 and TRBJ2-7; a possible D gene is TRBD2 (5 bases). CDR1 LNHDA and CDR2 SQIVND come from the germline V gene (reference sequence). The CDR3 spans 12 residues. V was pared by 10 bases and J by 3 bases, with 13 bases between. The CDR3 DNA reads as TGTGCCACCTCCCTGGGGAGCTACGAGCAGTACTTC. Its protein is CATSLGSYEQYF.

This clonotype has more than one count but fewer than ten. The gene calls are TRBV7-2 and TRBJ2-3, with TRBD2 identical over 11 bases. Germline V gene data show CDR1 as SGHTA and CDR2 as FQGNSA. The CDR3 is 18 residues long. V shed 1 base, J shed 0 bases, and the junction held 6 bases outside the gene matches. CDR3 DNA sequence: TGTGCCAGCAGCTTAGTGCAACTAGCGGGGGTTAGCACAGATACGCAGTATTTT. This encodes CASSLVQLAGVSTDTQYF.

The chain has TRBV4-1 and TRBJ2-1; D may be TRBD2 (7 bases). Trimming took 3 bases from V and 8 from J, leaving 17 bases between them. This CDR3 has 15 amino acids. Germline loops: CDR1 MGHRA, CDR2 YSYEKL. CDR3 bases: TGCGCCAGCAGCCACCAGAGAGGGGGGGGAGATGAGCAGTTCTTC. Protein sequence: CASSHQRGGGDEQFF.

This clonotype was observed many times. The V and J genes are TRBV4-1 and TRBJ2-3; D is uncertain. Trimming shortened V by 6 bases and J by 6 bases, and 13 bases separated the two germline ends. The germline V gene has CDR1 MGHRA and CDR2 YSYEKL. The CDR3 is 13 residues long. DNA for the CDR3: TGCGCCAGCAGATCGGGCTTGGAGGATACGCAGTATTTT. Protein product: CASRSGLEDTQYF.

The CDR3 sequence: CASSQERWGEPQHF. The CDR3 coding sequence is TGTGCCAGCAGCCAAGAACGATGGGGGGAGCCCCAGCATTTT. This sequence joins TRBV3-1 and TRBJ1-5, with D maybe TRBD1 (5 bases). Trimming took 0 bases from V and 8 from J, leaving 11 bases between them. Per the germline V gene, CDR1 is LGHDT and CDR2 is YNNKEL (reference sequence). The CDR3 is 14 residues long.

The V and J genes are TRBV4-1 and TRBJ1-3; a possible D gene is TRBD1 (5 bases). The CDR3 loop spans 15 amino acids. Trimming removed 3 bases from V and 0 bases from J, with 9 bases in between. CDR1 and CDR2 from the germline V gene are MGHRA and YSYEKL. The CDR3 DNA reads TGCGCCAGCAGCCAGGACATGAGCTCTGGAAACACCATATATTTT. Protein: CASSQDMSSGNTIYF.

This clonotype was found a few times. The genes are TRBV11-2 and TRBJ2-7, with 10 nucleotides matching TRBD2. The CDR3 is 15 residues long. The V gene end was trimmed by 2 bases and the J gene end by 4 bases; junction bases not matched to a gene: 5. Germline values: CDR1 SGHAT, CDR2 FQNNGV. The DNA of the CDR3 is TGTGCCAGCAGCTTAAGGACTAGCGGATGGTACGAGCAGTACTTC. Translated: CASSLRTSGWYEQYF. Using reference TRBV11-2 and TRBJ2-7 for the parts outside the CDR3, the full variable domain is EAGVAQSPRYKIIEKRQSVAFWCNPISGHATLYWYQQILGQGPKLLIQFQNNGVVDDSQLPKDRFSAERLKGVDSTLKIQPAKLEDSAVYLCASSLRTSGWYEQYFGPGTRLTVT.

The sample holds many counts of this clonotype. The chain carries TRBV29-1 and TRBJ2-7; TRBD1 aligns across 7 bases. CDR3 size: 13 residues. Trimming removed 4 bases from V and 5 bases from J; junction bases left unmatched: 8. Germline CDR1 SQVTM, CDR2 ANQGSEA. CDR3 sequence: CSVVTGTADEQYF. In DNA form, the CDR3 reads TGCAGCGTTGTAACGGGGACAGCCGACGAGCAGTACTTC.

This clonotype showed up just a few times. The chain uses TRBV6-4 and TRBJ2-3; TRBD1 aligns across 7 bases. Trimming removed 7 bases from V and 0 bases from J; junction bases left unmatched: 19. CDR3 length equals 19 residues. Germline V gene data show CDR1 as MRHNA and CDR2 as SNTAGT. The CDR3 coding sequence is TGTGCCAGCACTGGGGTACGACAGGGTAAATCGGGGAGCACAGATACGCAGTATTTT. It specifies CASTGVRQGKSGSTDTQYF.

This clonotype was recorded a few times. The V gene is TRBV7-9, the J gene TRBJ1-1; possibly TRBD1 for D (6 bases). The CDR3 length is 16 residues. Looked up from germline, CDR1 is SEHNR and CDR2 is FQNEAQ (reference sequence). Trimming removed 1 base at V and 8 bases at J, with 20 bases between. For the CDR3, the DNA is TGTGCCAGCAGCTTAGTGGACACAGGGTATCGTCCCGAAGCTTTCTTT. It specifies CASSLVDTGYRPEAFF.

The chain carries TRBV7-6 and TRBJ2-5; 7 nucleotides align to TRBD1. Germline V gene lookup returns CDR1 SGHVS and CDR2 FNYEAQ. The trim removed 4 bases at V and 2 bases at J, leaving 13 bases unmatched. The CDR3 is 17 amino acids. CDR3 bases: TGTGCCAGCAGCTGGGGGACAGCATTGCCCCTACAAGAGACCCAGTACTTC. Its protein product is CASSWGTALPLQETQYF.